This T cell receptor beta chain comes out of a study of vaccination and CD4 T cells after COVID-19 (dated by TCRdb to 2022 to 2024). About the investigation overall: Every convalescent patient had a positive nasal swab PCR test for SARS-CoV-2, with mild disease in 9 or 10 patients and severe disease in one. Six males and four females were included in the convalescent cohort, with two Hispanic individuals, seven Caucasians, two Asians and one multiracial person represented. Each participant got two doses of either the Pfizer-BioNTech BNT162b2 vaccine (n=8) or the Moderna mRNA-1273 vaccine (n=2). Post-COVID blood samples were collected from convalescent patients a median of about 92 days after diagnosis, with a range of about 35 to 180 days. The time from the second vaccine dose to post-vaccine blood sampling had a median of approximately 72 days and ranged from roughly 13 to 241 days. The cultures were stimulated with overlapping spike peptide pools from SARS-CoV-2 and from the common cold coronaviruses HCoV-NL63, HCoV-OC43 and HCoV-229E. Control cultures received a CEFX viral epitope pool as the positive control, an HIV-1 Nef peptide pool as the negative control, or no peptide. In 10 COVID-19 convalescent patients and 4 infection-naive healthy vaccine recipients, the spike-specific CD4+ TCR repertoire before mRNA vaccination was compared with the repertoire after mRNA vaccination.

Overall results and qualifications from the work: The study included relatively few convalescent patients and did not analyze early timepoints after natural infection. Although the median number of SARS-CoV-2-reactive clonotypes went up from around 20 after infection to some 40 after vaccination, the increase was not significant. In convalescent patients, nearly all vaccine-specific clones (304 of 307) were found to be mono-reactive for SARS-CoV-2 spike rather than cross-reactive with common cold coronaviruses. In convalescent patients, a median around 85% of post-vaccine SARS-CoV-2-reactive clones were detected only after vaccination, and vaccine-specific priming was suggested by this finding.

The receptor library was made with PCR. DNA from cultured CD4+ T cells was subjected to TCR sequencing with the Oncomine TCR Beta short-read assay at the Johns Hopkins FTIC core. The QIAamp micro DNA kit was used to extract genomic DNA from the cultured CD4+ T cells. The Oncomine TCR Beta libraries from cultured CD4+ T cells were pooled using unique dual indexes and then sequenced on an Illumina iSeq 100. In the source study's methods: Non-productive sequences were removed, and CDR3s that did not start with C, did not end with F or W, or were shorter than 7 amino acids were discarded. Antigen-specific clonotypes were identified with the MANAFEST web application by comparing peptide-stimulated wells with reference and other culture wells. To be called positive, a clone needed an FDR below 0.05, an odds ratio above 5, and a productive frequency above 0.1% in at least two of three replicate wells. Cross-reactive clonotypes were defined as significantly expanded in both SARS-CoV-2 spike wells and at least one common cold coronavirus spike condition. Levenshtein distances (stringdist) and unrooted phylogenetic trees (ape) in R version 3.6.1 were used to assess CDR3 homology. TCRdb trimmed the raw reads at Q25, called clones with MiXCR and kept productive beta chains. Rows are unified per CDR3 protein, each entry keeping the most common DNA and genes. What appears here as the V and J calls and clone size reflects TCRdb's work, not the paper's. The sample data list roughly 15,000 distinct CDR3 sequences, and approximately 60% of these were observed just once. The leading ten clones occupy around 5.5% of the sample.

Concerning this clonotype itself: The antigen it recognizes is unknown. Nothing much larger sits one base from this clone, and base qualities are not available.

From the germline V gene, CDR1 is KGHDR and CDR2 is SFDVKD. V is cut back by 3 bases and J by 2 bases, with 4 bases in the junction unmatched. The CDR3 holds 15 amino acids from the cysteine to the phenylalanine. Solely the CDR3 DNA is kept, with 45 bases framed from the first base. According to the study, the label for this sample's treatment or condition signals: roughly ten-day PBMC culture with coronavirus spike peptide pools or control peptides (ViraFEST assay). To expand antigen-specific T cells with peptide pools and then pick out the expanded clonotypes through TCR sequencing, the study relied on the ViraFEST assay. Positive SARS-CoV-2 PCR tests in the convalescent patients dated from March to December 2020, before Alpha, Beta and Delta variants emerged in the United States. Each well held millions of PBMCs cultured in IMDM containing approximately 5.3% human AB serum and approximately 9.4 IU/ml IL-2, with roughly 9.2 ug/ml peptide pools added. On days 3 and 7, half of the culture medium was replaced with fresh IL-2-containing medium. After roughly nine days of culture, CD4+ T cells were isolated by negative selection using the EasySep CD4+ T cell isolation kit. Ficoll-Paque Plus gradient centrifugation was used to isolate PBMCs from whole blood, and the isolated PBMCs were then either used fresh or cryopreserved at -140C. Each culture condition was generally run in triplicate wells.

The sequence derives from a human donor who had recovered from COVID-19. The starting material was CD4+ T cells from blood, cultured in vitro, obtained after SARS-CoV-2 vaccination. The receptor chain draws on TRBV24-1 and TRBJ2-5; TRBD2 fits 8 bases in the junction. The CDR3 is CATSDPRGGQETQYF. At the DNA level, the sequence is TGTGCCACCAGTGATCCCCGGGGGGGACAAGAGACCCAGTACTTC.